This is a list of T cell receptor beta chains from one sample in a study of blood T cell repertoires in COVID-19. Clones were sequenced by immunoSEQ multiplex PCR, and TCRdb holds only the in-frame ones, with some missing. The table records roughly 150,000 clones, around 84% of them present only once. The sequenced sample consisted of peripheral blood. The receptors shown here come from a human donor in a cohort sampled during active COVID-19. CDR3s include the opening cysteine and the closing phenylalanine or tryptophan. D genes are given only for firm matches. The size of a clone is reported for some rows only, either as once, few or many, or as a class for expanded clones.

j_gene: TRBJ2-2; abundance: .; v_gene: TRBV28; d_gene: TRBD1; CDR3nt: TGTGCCAGCAGCAGACAGGGAATAATAACCGGGGAGCTGTTTTTT; CDR3aa: CASSRQGIITGELFF
j_gene: TRBJ2-4; abundance: .; v_gene: TRBV28; d_gene: .; CDR3nt: TGTGCCAGCAGTTTTCCGGGGGAGCAGGCCAAAAACATTCAGTACTTC; CDR3aa: CASSFPGEQAKNIQYF
j_gene: TRBJ1-1; abundance: .; v_gene: TRBV2; d_gene: TRBD1; CDR3nt: TGTGCCAGCAGTGATCGGGACAGGGGCGTTTTCACTGAAGCTTTCTTT; CDR3aa: CASSDRDRGVFTEAFF
j_gene: TRBJ2-3; abundance: .; v_gene: TRBV6-6; d_gene: TRBD2; CDR3nt: TGTGCCAGCAGTCAGACTAGCGGGGGGGCTGGAGGCACAGATACGCAGTATTTT; CDR3aa: CASSQTSGGAGGTDTQYF
j_gene: TRBJ1-5; abundance: few; v_gene: TRBV6-6; d_gene: .; CDR3nt: TGTGCCAGCAGTTACGTCCGGGGGAATCAGCCCCAGCATTTT; CDR3aa: CASSYVRGNQPQHF
j_gene: TRBJ1-1; abundance: .; v_gene: TRBV5-6; d_gene: TRBD1; CDR3nt: TGTGCCAGCAGCGGAGGGACAGGGGAAGCTTTCTTT; CDR3aa: CASSGGTGEAFF
j_gene: TRBJ2-2; abundance: few; v_gene: TRBV5-8; d_gene: TRBD2; CDR3nt: TGTGCCAGCAGCTTGACTAGCGGGGGGCTCCTCGCCGGGGAGCTGTTTTTT; CDR3aa: CASSLTSGGLLAGELFF
j_gene: TRBJ2-7; abundance: .; v_gene: TRBV28; d_gene: TRBD1; CDR3nt: TGTGCCAGTCGACAGGGGGCGGGAGAGCAGTACTTC; CDR3aa: CASRQGAGEQYF
j_gene: TRBJ2-1; abundance: once; v_gene: TRBV5-4; d_gene: TRBD1; CDR3nt: TGTGCCACCATGCTGGGACAGGCCTACAATGAGCAGTTCTTC; CDR3aa: CATMLGQAYNEQFF
j_gene: TRBJ2-5; abundance: once; v_gene: TRBV2; d_gene: TRBD2; CDR3nt: TGTGCCAGCAAGCTAGCGGAAGAGACCCAGTACTTC; CDR3aa: CASKLAEETQYF
j_gene: TRBJ1-1; abundance: .; v_gene: TRBV27; d_gene: .; CDR3nt: TGTGCCAGCAGTTTTGTCGGGGGGGGCACTGAAGCTTTCTTT; CDR3aa: CASSFVGGGTEAFF
j_gene: TRBJ1-4; abundance: once; v_gene: TRBV28; d_gene: .; CDR3nt: TGTGCCAGCAAGTTGGGGGGGTCTAATGAAAAACTGTTTTTT; CDR3aa: CASKLGGSNEKLFF
j_gene: TRBJ2-1; abundance: .; v_gene: TRBV4-2; d_gene: .; CDR3nt: TGTGCCAGCAGCCAACTCTCGGGTGAGCAGTTCTTC; CDR3aa: CASSQLSGEQFF
j_gene: TRBJ2-7; abundance: .; v_gene: TRBV18; d_gene: .; CDR3nt: TGTGCCAGCTCACCCACAGAACTCTCCTACGAGCAGTACTTC; CDR3aa: CASSPTELSYEQYF
j_gene: TRBJ2-1; abundance: many; v_gene: TRBV7-9; d_gene: .; CDR3nt: TGTGCCAGCAGCTTAGGGGCGGGGACCTCCAATGAGCAGTTCTTC; CDR3aa: CASSLGAGTSNEQFF
j_gene: TRBJ2-1; abundance: .; v_gene: TRBV12-3/TRBV12-4; d_gene: .; CDR3nt: TGTGCCAGCAGTTTACAGTCCTACAATGAGCAGTTCTTC; CDR3aa: CASSLQSYNEQFF
j_gene: TRBJ1-1; abundance: .; v_gene: TRBV7-2; d_gene: TRBD1; CDR3nt: TGTGCCAGCAGCTTCGGACAGGGGGACACTGAAGCTTTCTTT; CDR3aa: CASSFGQGDTEAFF
j_gene: TRBJ2-2; abundance: .; v_gene: TRBV7-9; d_gene: .; CDR3nt: TGTGCCAGCAGCTTAGCGGGAGCTTACACCGGGGAGCTGTTTTTT; CDR3aa: CASSLAGAYTGELFF
j_gene: TRBJ1-2; abundance: .; v_gene: TRBV28; d_gene: TRBD1; CDR3nt: TGTGCCAGCAGCCGGGACAGGGGGCGCAGAGGCTACACCTTC; CDR3aa: CASSRDRGRRGYTF
j_gene: TRBJ1-2; abundance: .; v_gene: TRBV20-1; d_gene: .; CDR3nt: TGCAGTGCTAGTACAGGAATCTATGGCTACACCTTC; CDR3aa: CSASTGIYGYTF
j_gene: TRBJ2-1; abundance: .; v_gene: TRBV10-1; d_gene: .; CDR3nt: TGCGCCAGCAGTTTCGGGTTTTCCGCTTCGACTCAGTTCTTC; CDR3aa: CASSFGFSASTQFF
j_gene: TRBJ1-3; abundance: .; v_gene: TRBV5-1; d_gene: .; CDR3nt: TGCGCCAGCAGCTCGGGGGGAGATAGGGACACCATATATTTT; CDR3aa: CASSSGGDRDTIYF
j_gene: TRBJ2-1; abundance: .; v_gene: TRBV19; d_gene: .; CDR3nt: TGTGCCAGTAGTCCCAGACAGAACTCCTACAATGAGCAGTTCTTC; CDR3aa: CASSPRQNSYNEQFF
j_gene: TRBJ2-4; abundance: .; v_gene: TRBV7-9; d_gene: .; CDR3nt: TGTGCCAGCAGCTCCCACGAGCCGAGGGTCAAAAACATTCAGTACTTC; CDR3aa: CASSSHEPRVKNIQYF
j_gene: TRBJ2-3; abundance: once; v_gene: TRBV5-1; d_gene: TRBD1; CDR3nt: TGCGCCAGCAGCGCCGCAGGGGGCATGAGTGTTAGGACAGATACGCAGTATTTT; CDR3aa: CASSAAGGMSVRTDTQYF
j_gene: TRBJ1-1; abundance: .; v_gene: TRBV6-5; d_gene: TRBD1; CDR3nt: TGTGCCAGCAGCCTAATACAGGGGGCAAGGACTGAAGCTTTCTTT; CDR3aa: CASSLIQGARTEAFF
j_gene: TRBJ2-7; abundance: .; v_gene: TRBV11-2; d_gene: TRBD2; CDR3nt: TGTGCCAGCACCCCCTCGGGGGGAGGAACCTCCTACGAGCAGTACTTC; CDR3aa: CASTPSGGGTSYEQYF
j_gene: TRBJ1-4; abundance: once; v_gene: TRBV4-2; d_gene: .; CDR3nt: TGTGCCAGCAGCCAAGAGCTAGGGGGTGGTGAAAAACTGTTTTTT; CDR3aa: CASSQELGGGEKLFF
j_gene: TRBJ2-1; abundance: .; v_gene: TRBV9; d_gene: .; CDR3nt: TGTGCCAGCAACCCCGGGGAGGTTGGTGAGCAGTTCTTC; CDR3aa: CASNPGEVGEQFF
j_gene: TRBJ2-1; abundance: .; v_gene: TRBV5-1; d_gene: .; CDR3nt: TGCGCCAGCAGCTTAGAGCGGACGTCCTACAATGAGCAGTTCTTC; CDR3aa: CASSLERTSYNEQFF